One T cell receptor beta chain is described in this entry. What it binds is not known. These data belong to a study of cytomegalovirus exposure and HLA in healthy donors. The primer mix had 60 Vbeta and 13 Jbeta primers. Clones were read by immunoSEQ multiplex PCR, and TCRdb kept only the in-frame ones, dropping some. The sample has about 300,000 clones, roughly 90% seen once. General study findings and limits: In a later analysis, TCR association rates varied by HLA locus: DRB1 most, HLA-C fewest. A list of around 150 TCR beta chains associated with cytomegalovirus was given.

Sample: PBMCs. The TCR originated in a man aged 40-50 years in good health and CMV-seropositive.

The CDR3 DNA is TGTGCCAGCAGTGACCCTAGCAGAACCTACGAGCAGTACTTC. Translation gives CASSDPSRTYEQYF. The chain combines TRBV6-5 with TRBJ2-7; D perhaps matches TRBD2 (5 bases). This CDR3 is 14 amino acids long. CDR1 is MNHEY and CDR2 is SVGAGI in the germline V gene. Trimming shortened V by 5 bases and J by 2 bases, and 13 bases separated the two germline ends.